These 4 T cell receptor beta chains were all obtained from the same sample, sequenced in a study of glioma-infiltrating T cells. Amplification of TCR alpha and beta CDR3 regions from RNA used iRepertoire nested multiplex PCR. MiXCR, applied by TCRdb to the multiplex PCR reads, yields one record per CDR3 protein. This sample has under 150,000 distinct CDR3 sequences, with roughly two fifths found just once. The sample comprised glioma tissue, nonneoplastic brain tissue, or PBMCs (not recorded which). The receptors were sampled from a human donor with low-grade glioma or glioblastoma, undergoing nonglioma brain surgery, or in good health (not recorded which).

This chain connects TRBV12-3 or TRBV12-4 to TRBJ2-7; D not certain. V was cut by 5 bases and J by 0 bases, with 11 bases left in between. The CDR3 is 14 residues long. CDR3 residues: CASSPPGLSYEQYF. Here the CDR3 DNA reads TGTGCCAGCAGTCCACCGGGCCTCTCCTACGAGCAGTACTTC.

V gene TRBV4-1 combines with J gene TRBJ1-2; D gene uncertain. Germline assignment: CDR1 MGHRA and CDR2 YSYEKL. The CDR3 is 14 amino acids. V was shortened by 1 base and J by 0 bases, with 6 bases between the two germline ends. The CDR3 DNA reads TGCGCCAGCAGCCAAGTCACAGCTAACTATGGCTACACCTTC. Translated: CASSQVTANYGYTF.

The rearrangement joins TRBV10-3 to TRBJ2-5; the match to TRBD1 covers 9 bases. V gave up 3 bases and J gave up 3 bases; unmatched junction bases: 5. Germline V gene lookup returns CDR1 ENHRY and CDR2 SYGVKD. This CDR3 is built from 15 residues. CDR3 loop: CAISDLWTGEETQYF. The CDR3, as DNA: TGTGCCATCAGTGACCTATGGACAGGGGAAGAGACCCAGTACTTC.

The table lists this clonotype with many counts. V gene TRBV6-1 combines with J gene TRBJ1-1, with no clear D. Trimming took off 8 bases at V and 3 bases at J, with 7 bases between the two ends. Germline-derived CDR1 and CDR2 are MNHNS and SASEGT. This CDR3 has 11 residues. The CDR3 sequence is CASDLYTEAFF. CDR3 in DNA: TGTGCCAGCGACTTGTACACTGAAGCTTTCTTT.